This T cell receptor beta chain emerged from a study of OX40 agonist ivuxolimab in advanced cancers. Study-wide findings and caveats: Specificity for antigen went undetermined in the expanded peripheral T cells. The study observed clonal expansion of CD4+ and CD8+ blood T cells by week 6 at 0.1 to 3.0 mg/kg.

Profiling relied on immunoSEQ multiplex PCR, and the TCRdb table lists in-frame clones only, not all of them. The sample has approximately 91,000 clones; around 88% are singletons. Patients with a history of autoimmune disease or on systemic immunosuppression were excluded. Baseline was the first blood sampling point, followed by cycle 4 day 1 and cycle 7 day 1. Comment on this clone: What it binds is unknown.

Germline loops: CDR1 LNHNV, CDR2 YYDKDF (reference sequence). CDR3 length: 16 residues. V was pared by 0 bases and J by 5 bases, with 8 bases of the junction left unmatched. The V call is TRBV15, the J call TRBJ2-5; 8 bases line up with TRBD1. The clonotype originates from an adult with an advanced solid tumor such as melanoma, head and neck, liver or kidney cancer. The material sequenced was CD4+ or CD8+ T cells sorted from blood, taken in a trial of the OX40 agonist ivuxolimab. The CDR3, as DNA: TGTGCCACCAGCAGAGACCTGGACAGGGCCCAGGAGACCCAGTACTTC. This codes for CATSRDLDRAQETQYF.